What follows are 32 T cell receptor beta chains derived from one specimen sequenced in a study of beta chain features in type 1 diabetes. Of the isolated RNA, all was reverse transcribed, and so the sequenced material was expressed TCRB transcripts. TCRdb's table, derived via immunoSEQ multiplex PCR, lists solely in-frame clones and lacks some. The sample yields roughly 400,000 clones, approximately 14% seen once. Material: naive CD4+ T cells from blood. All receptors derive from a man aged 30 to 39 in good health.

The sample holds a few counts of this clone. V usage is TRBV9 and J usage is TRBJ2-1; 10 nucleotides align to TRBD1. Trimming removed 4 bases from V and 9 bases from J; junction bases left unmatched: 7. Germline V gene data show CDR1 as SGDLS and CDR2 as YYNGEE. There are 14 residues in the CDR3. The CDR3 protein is CASSRGQGFSEQFF. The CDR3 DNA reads TGTGCCAGCAGCAGGGGACAGGGGTTCAGTGAGCAGTTCTTC.

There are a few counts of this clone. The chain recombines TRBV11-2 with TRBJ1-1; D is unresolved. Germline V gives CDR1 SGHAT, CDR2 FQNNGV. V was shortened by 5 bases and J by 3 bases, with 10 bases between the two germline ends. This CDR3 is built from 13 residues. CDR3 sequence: CASSTLVDTEAFF. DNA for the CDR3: TGTGCCAGCAGCACCTTGGTGGACACTGAAGCTTTCTTT.

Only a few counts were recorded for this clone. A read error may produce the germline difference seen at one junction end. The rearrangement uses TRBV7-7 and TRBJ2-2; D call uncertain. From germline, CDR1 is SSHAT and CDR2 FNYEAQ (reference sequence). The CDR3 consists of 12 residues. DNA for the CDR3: TGTGCTAGCAGCAGGCCGCGGGGGGAGCTGTTTTTT. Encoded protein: CASSRPRGELFF. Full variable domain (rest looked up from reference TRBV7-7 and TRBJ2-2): GAGVSQSPRYKVTKRGQDVTLRCDPISSHATLYWYQQALGQGPEFLTYFNYEAQPDKSGLPSDRFSAERPEGSISTLTIQRTEQRDSAMYRCASSRPRGELFFGEGSRLTVL.

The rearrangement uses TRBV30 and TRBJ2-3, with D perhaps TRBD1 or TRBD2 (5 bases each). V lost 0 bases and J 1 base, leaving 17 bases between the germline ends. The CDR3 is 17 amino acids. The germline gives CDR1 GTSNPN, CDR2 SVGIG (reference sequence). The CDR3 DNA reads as TGTGCCTGGAGTGTACGTCGGGGACCTGGGGGCACAGATACGCAGTATTTT. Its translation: CAWSVRRGPGGTDTQYF. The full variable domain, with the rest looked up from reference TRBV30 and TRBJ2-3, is SQTIHQWPATLVQPVGSPLSLECTVEGTSNPNLYWYRQAAGRGLQLLFYSVGIGQISSEVPQNLSASRPQDRQFILSSKKLLLSDSGFYLCAWSVRRGPGGTDTQYFGPGTRLTVL.

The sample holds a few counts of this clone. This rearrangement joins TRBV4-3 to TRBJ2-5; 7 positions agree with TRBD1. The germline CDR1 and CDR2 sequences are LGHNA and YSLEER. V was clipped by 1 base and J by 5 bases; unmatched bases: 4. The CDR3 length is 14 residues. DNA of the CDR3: TGCGCCAGCAGCCAAGCGGCGACAGGGGAGACCCAGTACTTC. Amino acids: CASSQAATGETQYF.

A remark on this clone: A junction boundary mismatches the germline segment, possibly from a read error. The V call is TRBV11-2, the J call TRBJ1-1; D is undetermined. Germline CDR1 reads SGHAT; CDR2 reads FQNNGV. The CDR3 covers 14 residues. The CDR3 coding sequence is TGTGCCAGCAGCTTAGATTATGTGAAGACTGAAGCTTTCTTT. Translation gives CASSLDYVKTEAFF.

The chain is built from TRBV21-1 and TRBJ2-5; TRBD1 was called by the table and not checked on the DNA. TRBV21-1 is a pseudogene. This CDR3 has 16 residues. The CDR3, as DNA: TGTGCCAGCAGCAAAGACATGACAGGGAATCAAGAGACCCAGTACTTC. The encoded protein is CASSKDMTGNQETQYF.

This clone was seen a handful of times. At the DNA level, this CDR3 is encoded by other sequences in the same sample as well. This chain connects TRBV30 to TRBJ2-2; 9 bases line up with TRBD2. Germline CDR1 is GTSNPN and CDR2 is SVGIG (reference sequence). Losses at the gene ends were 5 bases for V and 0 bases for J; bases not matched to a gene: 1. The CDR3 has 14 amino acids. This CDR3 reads CAWRLAANTGELFF. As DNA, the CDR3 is TGTGCCTGGCGACTAGCGGCGAACACCGGGGAGCTGTTTTTT.

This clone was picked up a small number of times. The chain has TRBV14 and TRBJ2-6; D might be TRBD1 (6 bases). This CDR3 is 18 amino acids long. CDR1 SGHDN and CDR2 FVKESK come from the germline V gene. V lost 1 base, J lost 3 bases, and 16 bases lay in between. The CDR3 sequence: CASSQVKGAGVGANVLTF. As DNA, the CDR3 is TGTGCCAGCAGCCAAGTGAAAGGAGCAGGGGTTGGGGCCAACGTCCTGACTTTC.

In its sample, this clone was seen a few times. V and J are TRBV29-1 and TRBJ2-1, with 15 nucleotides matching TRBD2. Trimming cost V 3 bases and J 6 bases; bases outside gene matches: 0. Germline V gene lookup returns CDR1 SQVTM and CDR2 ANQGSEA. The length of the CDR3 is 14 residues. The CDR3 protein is CSVEGLAGGNEQFF. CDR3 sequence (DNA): TGCAGCGTTGAGGGACTAGCGGGGGGCAATGAGCAGTTCTTC.

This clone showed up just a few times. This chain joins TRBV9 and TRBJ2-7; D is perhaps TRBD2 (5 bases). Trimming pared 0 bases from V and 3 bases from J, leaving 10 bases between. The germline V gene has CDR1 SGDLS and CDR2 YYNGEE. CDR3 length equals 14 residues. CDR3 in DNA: TGTGCCAGCAGCGTAGCAGGTAGCGACTACGAGCAGTACTTC. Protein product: CASSVAGSDYEQYF.

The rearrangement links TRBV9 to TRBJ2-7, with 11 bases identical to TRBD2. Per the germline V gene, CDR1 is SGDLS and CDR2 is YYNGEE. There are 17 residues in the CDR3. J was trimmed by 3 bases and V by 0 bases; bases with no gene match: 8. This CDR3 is CASSVAPTSGTYYEQYV. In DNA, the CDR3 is TGTGCCAGCAGCGTAGCTCCGACTAGCGGGACTTACTACGAGCAGTACGTC.

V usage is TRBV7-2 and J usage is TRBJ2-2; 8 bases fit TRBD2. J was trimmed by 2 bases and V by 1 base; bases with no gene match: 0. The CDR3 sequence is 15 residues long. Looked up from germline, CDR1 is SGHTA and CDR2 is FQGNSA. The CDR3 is CASSLGTSNTGELFF. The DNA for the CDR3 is TGTGCCAGCAGCTTAGGGACTAGCAACACCGGGGAGCTGTTTTTT.

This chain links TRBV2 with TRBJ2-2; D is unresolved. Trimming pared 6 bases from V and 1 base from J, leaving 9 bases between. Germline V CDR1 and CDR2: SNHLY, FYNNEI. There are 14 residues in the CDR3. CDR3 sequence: CASSVKQNTGELFF. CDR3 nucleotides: TGTGCCAGCAGCGTAAAACAGAACACCGGGGAGCTGTTTTTT.

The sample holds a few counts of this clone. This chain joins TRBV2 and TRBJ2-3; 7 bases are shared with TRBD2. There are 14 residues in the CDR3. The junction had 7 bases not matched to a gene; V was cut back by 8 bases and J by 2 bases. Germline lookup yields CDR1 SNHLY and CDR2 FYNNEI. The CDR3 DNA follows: TGTGCCAGCTACTCTAGCGGACTCACAGATACGCAGTATTTT. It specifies CASYSSGLTDTQYF.

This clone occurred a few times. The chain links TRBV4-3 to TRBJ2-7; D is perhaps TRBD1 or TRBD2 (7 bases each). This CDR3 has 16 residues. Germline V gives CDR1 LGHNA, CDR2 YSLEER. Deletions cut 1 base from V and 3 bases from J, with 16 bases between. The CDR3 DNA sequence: TGCGCCAGCAGCCAAGGGGAGGGGGCGCCTAGCTACGAGCAGTACTTC. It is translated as CASSQGEGAPSYEQYF.

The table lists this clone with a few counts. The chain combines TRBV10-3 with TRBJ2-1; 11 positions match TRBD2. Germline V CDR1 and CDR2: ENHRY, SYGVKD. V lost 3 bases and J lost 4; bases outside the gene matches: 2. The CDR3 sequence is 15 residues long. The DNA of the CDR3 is TGTGCCATCAGTGATGGGACTAGCGGTTACAATGAGCAGTTCTTC. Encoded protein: CAISDGTSGYNEQFF.

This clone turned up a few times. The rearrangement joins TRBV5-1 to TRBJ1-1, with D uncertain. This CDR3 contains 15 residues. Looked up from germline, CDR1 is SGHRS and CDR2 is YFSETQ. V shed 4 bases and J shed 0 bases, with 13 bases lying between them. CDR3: CASSPTSVMNTEAFF. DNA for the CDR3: TGCGCCAGCAGCCCCACCTCGGTAATGAACACTGAAGCTTTCTTT.

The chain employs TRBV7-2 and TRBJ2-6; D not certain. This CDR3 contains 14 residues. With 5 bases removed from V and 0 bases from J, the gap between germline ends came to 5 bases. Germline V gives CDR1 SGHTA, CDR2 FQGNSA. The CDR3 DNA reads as TGTGCCAGCAGCCCTGGCTCTGGGGCCAACGTCCTGACTTTC. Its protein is CASSPGSGANVLTF.

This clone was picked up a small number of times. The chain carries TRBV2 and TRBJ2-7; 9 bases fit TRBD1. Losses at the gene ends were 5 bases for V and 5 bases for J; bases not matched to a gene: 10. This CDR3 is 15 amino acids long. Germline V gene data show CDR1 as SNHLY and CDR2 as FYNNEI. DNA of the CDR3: TGTGCCAGCAGTATACGGGACAGGGCGGGGCACGAGCAGTACGTC. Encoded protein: CASSIRDRAGHEQYV.

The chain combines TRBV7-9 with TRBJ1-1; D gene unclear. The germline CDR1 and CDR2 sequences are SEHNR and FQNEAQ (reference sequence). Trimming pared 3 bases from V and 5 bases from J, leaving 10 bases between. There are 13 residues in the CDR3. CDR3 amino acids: CASSLPPGTEAFF. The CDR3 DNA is TGTGCCAGCAGCTTGCCCCCTGGGACTGAAGCTTTCTTT.

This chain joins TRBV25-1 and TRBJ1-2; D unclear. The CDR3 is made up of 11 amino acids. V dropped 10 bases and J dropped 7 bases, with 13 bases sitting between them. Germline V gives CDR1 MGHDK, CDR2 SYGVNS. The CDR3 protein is CATRKGFGYTF. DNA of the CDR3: TGTGCCACCCGAAAGGGATTTGGCTACACCTTC.

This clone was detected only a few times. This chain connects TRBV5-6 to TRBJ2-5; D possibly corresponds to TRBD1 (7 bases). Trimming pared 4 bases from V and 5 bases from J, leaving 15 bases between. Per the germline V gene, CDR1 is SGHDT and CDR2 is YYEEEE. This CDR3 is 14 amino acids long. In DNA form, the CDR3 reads TGTGCCAGCAGCATATTGACAGGGAGGGAGACCCAGTACTTC. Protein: CASSILTGRETQYF.

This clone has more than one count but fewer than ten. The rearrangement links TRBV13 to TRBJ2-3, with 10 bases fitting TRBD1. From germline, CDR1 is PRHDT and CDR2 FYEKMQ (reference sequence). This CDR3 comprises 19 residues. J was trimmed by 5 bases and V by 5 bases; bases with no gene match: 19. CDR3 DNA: TGTGCCAGCAGCACCCGGCCCGCCGGGATCGGGACAGGGGTAGATACGCAGTATTTT. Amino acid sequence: CASSTRPAGIGTGVDTQYF.

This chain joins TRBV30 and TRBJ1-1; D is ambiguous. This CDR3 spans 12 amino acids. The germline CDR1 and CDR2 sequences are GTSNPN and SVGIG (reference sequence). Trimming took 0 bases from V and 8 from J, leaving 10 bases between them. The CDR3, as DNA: TGTGCCTGGAGTGTACGGGCAGGAGAAGCTTTCTTT. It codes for CAWSVRAGEAFF.

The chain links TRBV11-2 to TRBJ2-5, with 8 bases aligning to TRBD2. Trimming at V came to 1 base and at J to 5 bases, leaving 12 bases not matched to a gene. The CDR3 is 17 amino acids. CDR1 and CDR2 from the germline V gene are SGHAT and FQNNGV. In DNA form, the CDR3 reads TGTGCCAGCAGCTTAGGGGTAGCGGGGACGGCCGGGGAGACCCAGTACTTC. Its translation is CASSLGVAGTAGETQYF.

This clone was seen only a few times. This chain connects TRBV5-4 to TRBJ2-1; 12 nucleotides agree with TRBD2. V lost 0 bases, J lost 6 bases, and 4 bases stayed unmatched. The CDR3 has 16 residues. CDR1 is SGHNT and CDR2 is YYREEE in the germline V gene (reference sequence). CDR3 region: CASSLGTSGVVNEQFF. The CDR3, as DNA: TGTGCCAGCAGCTTGGGGACTAGCGGGGTAGTCAATGAGCAGTTCTTC. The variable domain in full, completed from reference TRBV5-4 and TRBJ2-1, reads ETGVTQSPTHLIKTRGQQVTLRCSSQSGHNTVSWYQQALGQGPQFIFQYYREEENGRGNFPPRFSGLQFPNYSSELNVNALELDDSALYLCASSLGTSGVVNEQFFGPGTRLTVL.

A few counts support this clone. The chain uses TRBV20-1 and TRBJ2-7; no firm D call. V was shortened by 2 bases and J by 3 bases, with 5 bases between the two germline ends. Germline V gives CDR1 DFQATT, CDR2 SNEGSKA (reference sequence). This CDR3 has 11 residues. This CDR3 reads CSARWGYEQYF. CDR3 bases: TGCAGTGCTAGATGGGGCTACGAGCAGTACTTC.

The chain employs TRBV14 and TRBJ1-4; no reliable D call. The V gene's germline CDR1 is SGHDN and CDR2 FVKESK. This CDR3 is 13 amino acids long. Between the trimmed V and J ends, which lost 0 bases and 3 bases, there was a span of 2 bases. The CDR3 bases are TGTGCCAGCAGCCAAGATGCTAATGAAAAACTGTTTTTT. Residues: CASSQDANEKLFF.

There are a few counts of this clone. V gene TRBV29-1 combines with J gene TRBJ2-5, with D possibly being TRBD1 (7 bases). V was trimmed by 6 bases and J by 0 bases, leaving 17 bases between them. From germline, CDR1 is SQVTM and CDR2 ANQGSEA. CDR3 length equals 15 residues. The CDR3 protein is CSVDVTGDYQETQYF. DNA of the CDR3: TGCAGCGTGGACGTTACAGGGGACTACCAAGAGACCCAGTACTTC.

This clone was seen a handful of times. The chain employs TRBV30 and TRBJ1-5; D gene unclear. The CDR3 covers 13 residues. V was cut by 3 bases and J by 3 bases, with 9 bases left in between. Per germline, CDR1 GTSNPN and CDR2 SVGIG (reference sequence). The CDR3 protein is CAWSTGNNQPQHF. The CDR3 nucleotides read TGTGCCTGGAGCACCGGGAACAATCAGCCCCAGCATTTT. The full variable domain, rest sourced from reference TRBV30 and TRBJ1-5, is SQTIHQWPATLVQPVGSPLSLECTVEGTSNPNLYWYRQAAGRGLQLLFYSVGIGQISSEVPQNLSASRPQDRQFILSSKKLLLSDSGFYLCAWSTGNNQPQHFGDGTRLSIL.

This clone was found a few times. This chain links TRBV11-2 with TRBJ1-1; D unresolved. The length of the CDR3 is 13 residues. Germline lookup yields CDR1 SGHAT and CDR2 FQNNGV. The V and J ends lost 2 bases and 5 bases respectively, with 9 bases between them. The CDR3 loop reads CASSLKTGTEAFF. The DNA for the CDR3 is TGTGCCAGCAGCTTAAAGACGGGAACTGAAGCTTTCTTT.